This T cell receptor beta chain was sequenced during a study of shared clonotypes between healthy human individuals (dated by TCRdb to the early 2020s). Describing the broader study: The cohort comprised two women and a few men aged 18 to 49 years. Blood TCR repertoires of a handful of healthy adults were deeply sequenced to estimate repertoire size and the extent of clonotype sharing between individuals. Per donor, three plates each were used for CD4 naive and CD4 memory, two for CD8 naive, and one for CD8 memory. Libraries were prepared and TCR repertoires were sequenced by different laboratories using diverse techniques, in order to increase sequencing depth and limit assay-specific biases. Per donor, leukapheresis produced somewhere between about 0.94 and 8.9 billion PBMCs. Points the paper makes about the study in general: The genetic and exposure-history diversity represented was limited by the small number of donors. Estimated clonotype richness was generally larger for naive than for memory subsets. Clonotypes shared by all four sorted-subset donors showed higher generation probabilities than non-shared clonotypes. Pairwise subsampling led to the expectation that sequencing depth would affect the degree of clonotype sharing among donors. Sampling was limited to blood, and TCR repertoires in tissue likely differ from TCR repertoires in blood. Even with the large sequencing depth, rarefaction of the sorted-subset datasets indicated that sequencing was incomplete. Across several donors, about 5% of naive CD4, approximately 3.6% of naive CD8, 2% to 2.5% of memory CD4, and approximately 0.42% of memory CD8 clonotypes were shared.

The count of this clone is one. Its cognate antigen has yet to be identified. Per-base qualities were not stored, and no clone one base away is much larger. Using the deep immunoSEQ assay, TCR CDR3 regions were amplified from genomic DNA by multiplex PCR. Extracted genomic DNA from each cell subset was distributed evenly across all wells of several immunoSEQ 96-well plates, and each plate was treated as a replicate. For sorted subsets, roughly 0.2 ug genomic DNA, equal to tens of thousands of T cell genomes, was loaded into each replicate PCR. Purified libraries were measured with a Qubit 3.0 fluorometer, size-checked on a Bioanalyzer 2100, and measured again with the KAPA Library Quantification kit. Every immunoSEQ 96-well plate was sequenced on a dedicated single-read 150-cycle Illumina NextSeq 550 flow cell. Under the source paper's analysis protocol: Because only junctional sequences without quality scores were contained in the immunoSEQ output, filtering matching that applied to full-length reads could not be performed. To assign V/J genes and CDR3, sequences were annotated against IMGT germline references using PyIR, a Python wrapper for IgBLAST v1.9. Reads were removed for weak V/J assignments (E-value above 1e-6), missing CDR3, stop codons, out-of-frame junctions, or ambiguous translated residues. V3J clonotypes were defined as sequences sharing the same inferred V gene, J gene, and CDR3 amino acid sequence. Percentage overlap between repertoires was calculated by dividing the number of shared unique clonotypes by the size of the smaller repertoire. RTK rarefaction, the Chao1 estimator, and Recon v2.1 estimates of unobserved clonotypes were used to assess repertoire richness. Generation probabilities were computed with OLGA for all TCRbeta clonotypes obtained by the gDNA method from several donors. This is the immuneACCESS table as TCRdb keeps it, with only in-frame sequences that have V and J called. A part of the clones is gone; compared with another copy, unresolved V genes explain less than half, and the rest is unexplained. V and J calls and clone size are those listed in that table; D and trimming were worked out from the DNA. This sample holds about 2 million clones; about 95% were observed only once. The leading ten clones occupy 0.1% to 0.15% of the sample.

The V end loses 4 bases and the J end loses 0 bases, and a stretch of 21 bases separates them. Measured from the cysteine to the phenylalanine, the CDR3 is 18 residues long. Only CDR3 DNA remains: 54 bases, in frame from the first base. CDR1 and CDR2 are read off the germline V gene as SGHAT and FQNNGV. The donors were healthy, HIV-negative adults with no recently reported acute infections or vaccinations. Every donor was a Caucasian adult residing in Nashville, Tennessee, USA. Magnetic negative selection was used to enrich CD4+ T cells, after which naive cells were positively selected on CD45RA and the negative fraction became the memory subset. Blood was collected by leukapheresis, and PBMCs were isolated by Ficoll-Histopaque density gradient centrifugation and then cryopreserved in liquid nitrogen vapor phase. Analytical flow cytometry was used to check the purity and quantity of each magnetically sorted T cell population. Each sorted fraction had its genomic DNA isolated and then quantified by UV absorbance on a Nanodrop 2000c.

Sequencing was performed on naive CD4+ T cells sorted from blood. The cell subset or site label for this specimen denotes: CD45RA+ positively selected. This chain is built from TRBV11-2 and TRBJ1-2; the D gene identity is not certain. The source is a man between 18 and 35 years old in good health. The CDR3 is CASSSDSGLMGPNYGYTF. The nucleotide sequence reads as follows: TGTGCCAGCAGCTCCGACTCGGGCCTCATGGGCCCTAACTATGGCTACACCTTC.